This record looks at one TCR beta chain sequence and its context. Its target is unknown. Other DNA sequences in the same sample also yield this CDR3. The sample comes from a study of a mutant IDH1 vaccine in newly diagnosed glioma. Study in general: Patients had received radiotherapy, temozolomide, or both previously, most receiving both. Study-wide points: Any relationship between pseudoprogression and changes in top peripheral T cell clonotypes seemed absent.

Clones were sequenced by immunoSEQ multiplex PCR, and TCRdb holds only the in-frame ones, with some missing. The data show about 69,000 clones, around 87% seen once. This CDR3 is built from 13 residues. Trimming pared 3 bases from V and 7 bases from J, leaving 13 bases between. CDR1 and CDR2 (germline): MNHEY, SMNVEV (reference sequence). The sample's time point: week 35, safety follow-up. A single vaccine dose contained 300 ug of mutant IDH1 20-mer peptide, and topical imiquimod was used with it. Each patient was administered eight vaccinations, scheduled in weeks 1, 3, 5, 7, 11, 15, 19 and 23. Tumors from donors were new WHO grade 3 or 4 IDH1-mutant astrocytomas with ATRX loss.

This sequence was found in a man aged 30 to 39 with glioma. The sequencing here drew on PBMCs, taken from a glioma patient whose treatment included an IDH1 peptide vaccine. The chain combines TRBV27 with TRBJ2-7; TRBD1 or TRBD2 may be the D gene (5 bases each). The CDR3 DNA follows: TGTGCCAGCAGTTTCGGGGCCTCAGGGGAGCAGTACTTC. Translating gives CASSFGASGEQYF.